This T cell receptor (beta chain) was recovered during a study of blood T cell repertoires in COVID-19. In the study overall: From the United States, Italy and Spain came samples of acute and convalescent COVID-19.

The V end was cut by 6 bases, the J end by 8 bases, with 16 bases between. Germline V gene lookup returns CDR1 MNHEY and CDR2 SMNVEV (reference sequence). The CDR3 extends over 14 amino acids. The study drew participants aged about 18 to 89 years from about two dozen US areas. In the 2 weeks before study entry, exposed participants met a COVID-19 case, which was PCR-confirmed or clinician-diagnosed. As originally analysed: Reference gene primers were amplified, and this amplification served to estimate nucleated cell counts. The protocol was immunoSEQ multiplex PCR, while the TCRdb copy is restricted to in-frame clones and leaves out a portion. V, J and clone size are those of that table, while D and trimming were read from the DNA. The sample records 250,000 or so clones, about 85% being singletons.

This rearrangement joins TRBV27 to TRBJ1-4; possible D gene TRBD1, 6 bases. The clonotype was recovered from a woman aged 45-60 years who had been exposed to COVID-19. What was sequenced was PBMCs or T cells enriched from blood (not recorded which). The CDR3: CASSGTKWREKLFF. DNA of the CDR3: TGTGCCAGCAGCGGGACAAAGTGGCGGGAAAAACTGTTTTTT.